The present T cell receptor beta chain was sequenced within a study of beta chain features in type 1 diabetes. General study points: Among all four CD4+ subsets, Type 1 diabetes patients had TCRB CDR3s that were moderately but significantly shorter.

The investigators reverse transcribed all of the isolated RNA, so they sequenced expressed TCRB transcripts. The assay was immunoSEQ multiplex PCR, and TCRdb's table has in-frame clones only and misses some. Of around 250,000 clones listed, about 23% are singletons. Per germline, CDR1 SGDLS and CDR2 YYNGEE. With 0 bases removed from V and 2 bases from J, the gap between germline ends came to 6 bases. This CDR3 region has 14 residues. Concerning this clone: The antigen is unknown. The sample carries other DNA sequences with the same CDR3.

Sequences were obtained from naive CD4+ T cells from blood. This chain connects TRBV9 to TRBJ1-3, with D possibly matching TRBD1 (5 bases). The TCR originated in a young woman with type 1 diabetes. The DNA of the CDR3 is TGTGCCAGCAGCGTAGGGGGGGCTGGAAACACCATATATTTT. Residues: CASSVGGAGNTIYF.